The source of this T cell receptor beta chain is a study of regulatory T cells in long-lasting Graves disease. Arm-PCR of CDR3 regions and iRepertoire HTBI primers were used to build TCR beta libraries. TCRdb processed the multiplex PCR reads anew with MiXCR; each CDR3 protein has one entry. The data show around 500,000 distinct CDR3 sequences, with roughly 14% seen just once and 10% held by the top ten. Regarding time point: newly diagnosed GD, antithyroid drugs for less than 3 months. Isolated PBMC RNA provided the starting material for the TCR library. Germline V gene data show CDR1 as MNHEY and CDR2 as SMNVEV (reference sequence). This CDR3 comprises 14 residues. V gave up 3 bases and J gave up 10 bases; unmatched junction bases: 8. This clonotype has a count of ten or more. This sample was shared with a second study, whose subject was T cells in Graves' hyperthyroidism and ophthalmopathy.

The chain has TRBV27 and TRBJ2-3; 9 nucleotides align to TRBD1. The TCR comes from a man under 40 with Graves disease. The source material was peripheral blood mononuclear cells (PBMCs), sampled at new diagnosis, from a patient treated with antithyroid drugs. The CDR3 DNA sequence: TGTGCCAGCAGTTTGGGACAGGGTCTCGAGGCGCAGTATTTT. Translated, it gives CASSLGQGLEAQYF.